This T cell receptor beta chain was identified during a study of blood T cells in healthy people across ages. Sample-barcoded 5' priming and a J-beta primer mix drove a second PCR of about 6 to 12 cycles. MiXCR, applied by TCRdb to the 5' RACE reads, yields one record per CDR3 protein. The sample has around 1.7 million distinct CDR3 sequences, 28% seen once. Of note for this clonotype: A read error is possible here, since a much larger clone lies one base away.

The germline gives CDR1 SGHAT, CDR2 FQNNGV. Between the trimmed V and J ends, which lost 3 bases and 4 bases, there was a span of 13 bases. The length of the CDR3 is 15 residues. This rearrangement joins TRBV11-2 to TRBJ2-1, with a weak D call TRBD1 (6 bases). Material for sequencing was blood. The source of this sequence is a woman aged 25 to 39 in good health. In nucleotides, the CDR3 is TGTGCCAGCAGCTTGTTCAGGGGAGAGTACAATGAGCAGTTCTTC. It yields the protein CASSLFRGEYNEQFF.